This TCR beta chain was sequenced during a study of OX40 agonist ivuxolimab in advanced cancers. Sequenced by immunoSEQ multiplex PCR; TCRdb stores in-frame clones only, minus some. The table records tens of thousands of clones, roughly 82% of them present only once. Germline V gives CDR1 SEHNR, CDR2 FQNEAQ (reference sequence). The CDR3 runs 12 residues. V shed 10 bases and J shed 4 bases, with 13 bases lying between them. This specimen was CD4+ or CD8+ T cells sorted from blood, taken in a trial of the OX40 agonist ivuxolimab. This receptor was taken from an adult with an advanced solid tumor such as melanoma, head and neck, liver or kidney cancer. The chain uses TRBV7-9 and TRBJ2-5; no reliable D call. As DNA, the CDR3 is TGTGCCATTCTAACAGCGCCAGAGACCCAGTACTTC. Amino acids: CAILTAPETQYF.